This TCR beta chain originates from a study of patients and donors after allogeneic stem cell transplantation. J was trimmed by 5 bases and V by 2 bases; bases with no gene match: 9. This CDR3 region has 17 residues. Germline values: CDR1 SEHNR, CDR2 FQNEAQ (reference sequence). TCRdb fed the RT-PCR reads into MiXCR, producing one record per CDR3 protein. The sample lists about 150,000 distinct CDR3 sequences, 24% occurring once. V and J are TRBV7-9 and TRBJ2-5, with 12 positions matching TRBD2. The TCR sequence derives from a human donor who was either an allogeneic HSCT recipient or a stem cell or donor lymphocyte infusion donor (not recorded which). It is not recorded whose cells these are; they may come from a transplant donor. The sample comprised blood, either unsorted or a sorted T cell fraction (not recorded which). The CDR3 DNA follows: TGTGCCAGCAGCTTATGGCTAGCGGGAGGGAGAATGGAGACCCAGTACTTC. Protein product: CASSLWLAGGRMETQYF.